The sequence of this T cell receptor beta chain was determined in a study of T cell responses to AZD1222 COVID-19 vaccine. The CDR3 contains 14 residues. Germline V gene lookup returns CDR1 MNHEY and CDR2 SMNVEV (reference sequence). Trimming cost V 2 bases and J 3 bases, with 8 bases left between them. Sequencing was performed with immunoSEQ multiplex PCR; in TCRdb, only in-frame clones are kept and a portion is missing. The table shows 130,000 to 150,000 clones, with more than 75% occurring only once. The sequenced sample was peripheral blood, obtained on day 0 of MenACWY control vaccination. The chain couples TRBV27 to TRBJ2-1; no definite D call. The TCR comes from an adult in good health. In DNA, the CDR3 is TGTGCCAGCAGTTTAAATACTTACTACAATGAGCAGTTCTTC. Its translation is CASSLNTYYNEQFF.